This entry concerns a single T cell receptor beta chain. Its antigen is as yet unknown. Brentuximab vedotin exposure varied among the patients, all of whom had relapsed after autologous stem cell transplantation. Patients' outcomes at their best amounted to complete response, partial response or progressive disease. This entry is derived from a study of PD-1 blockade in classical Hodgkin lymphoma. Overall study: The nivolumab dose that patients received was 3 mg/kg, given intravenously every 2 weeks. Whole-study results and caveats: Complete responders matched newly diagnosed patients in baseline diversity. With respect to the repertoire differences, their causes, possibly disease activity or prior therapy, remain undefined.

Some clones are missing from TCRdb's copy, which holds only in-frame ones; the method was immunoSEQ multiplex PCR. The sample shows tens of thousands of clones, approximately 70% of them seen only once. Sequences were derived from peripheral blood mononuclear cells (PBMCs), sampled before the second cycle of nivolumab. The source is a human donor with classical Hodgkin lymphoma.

Here the CDR3 reads CAWRGLAGYNEQFF. CDR3 nucleotides: TGTGCCTGGAGAGGGCTAGCGGGCTACAATGAGCAGTTCTTC. The chain employs TRBV30 and TRBJ2-1; 8 bases agree with TRBD2. CDR3 size: 14 residues. Losses at the gene ends were 3 bases for V and 3 bases for J; bases not matched to a gene: 4. From germline, CDR1 is GTSNPN and CDR2 SVGIG (reference sequence). The whole variable domain, filled in from reference TRBV30 and TRBJ2-1, reads SQTIHQWPATLVQPVGSPLSLECTVEGTSNPNLYWYRQAAGRGLQLLFYSVGIGQISSEVPQNLSASRPQDRQFILSSKKLLLSDSGFYLCAWRGLAGYNEQFFGPGTRLTVL.